These 17 T cell receptor beta chains were sequenced from one sample in a study of technical replicates of blood from several donors. Some clones are missing from TCRdb's copy, which holds only in-frame ones; the method was immunoSEQ multiplex PCR. The data contain 60,000 to 90,000 clones, more than 90% of them singletons. The sample taken for sequencing was T cells isolated from PBMCs. Source of these receptors: a human donor in good health.

The V and J genes are TRBV29-1 and TRBJ1-4; D gene ambiguous. The CDR3 loop spans 12 amino acids. Per the germline V gene, CDR1 is SQVTM and CDR2 is ANQGSEA. The V and J ends lost 4 bases and 5 bases respectively, with 8 bases between them. In DNA form, the CDR3 reads TGCAGCGTTGGACGGAGAAATGAAAAACTGTTTTTT. It is translated as CSVGRRNEKLFF.

The J gene is TRBJ2-3, the V gene TRBV2; the match to TRBD2 covers 9 bases. The CDR3 covers 16 residues. Trimming took 5 bases from V and 3 from J; bases not matched to a gene: 9. CDR1 and CDR2 from the germline V gene are SNHLY and FYNNEI. The CDR3, as DNA: TGTGCCAGCAGTCATTCCTTAGCGGGAGTTACAGATACGCAGTATTTT. Amino acid sequence: CASSHSLAGVTDTQYF.

This chain joins TRBV2 and TRBJ1-1; tentatively, D is TRBD1 (6 bases). Germline CDR1 reads SNHLY; CDR2 reads FYNNEI. The V gene lost 6 bases and the J gene lost 6 bases, with 14 bases spanning the gap. The CDR3 covers 13 residues. The CDR3 here is CASSDGQTAEAFF. CDR3 bases: TGTGCCAGCAGCGATGGACAGACCGCTGAAGCTTTCTTT.

This rearrangement joins TRBV7-6 to TRBJ1-1; weak D call: TRBD1 (5 bases). V shed 0 bases and J shed 3 bases, with 8 bases lying between them. The germline gives CDR1 SGHVS, CDR2 FNYEAQ. This CDR3 comprises 14 residues. The CDR3 loop is CASSLAEGDTEAFF. The DNA for the CDR3 is TGTGCCAGCAGCTTAGCGGAAGGGGACACTGAAGCTTTCTTT. Variable domain in full (rest from reference TRBV7-6 and TRBJ1-1): GAGVSQSPRYKVTKRGQDVALRCDPISGHVSLYWYRQALGQGPEFLTYFNYEAQQDKSGLPNDRFSAERPEGSISTLTIQRTEQRDSAMYRCASSLAEGDTEAFFGQGTRLTVV.

The rearrangement uses TRBV15 and TRBJ1-4; D might be TRBD1 (6 bases). The CDR3 is made up of 13 amino acids. CDR1 LNHNV and CDR2 YYDKDF come from the germline V gene (reference sequence). The germline V and J ends were trimmed by 3 bases and 8 bases, with 10 bases remaining between them. The CDR3 DNA is TGTGCCACCAGCAGCCGAGGGACAGAAAAACTGTTTTTT. Its protein is CATSSRGTEKLFF.

In this sample, this clone turned up a few times. This rearrangement joins TRBV30 to TRBJ2-1; 8 positions match TRBD2. In germline, CDR1 is GTSNPN, CDR2 SVGIG (reference sequence). The trim removed 1 base at V and 6 bases at J, leaving 14 bases unmatched. The CDR3 consists of 17 residues. The CDR3 loop reads CAWSGGGWTGTSNEQFF. CDR3 sequence (DNA): TGTGCCTGGAGTGGGGGTGGGTGGACCGGGACTAGCAATGAGCAGTTCTTC.

Concerning this clone itself: A junction boundary mismatches the germline segment, possibly from a read error. This rearrangement joins TRBV7-7 to TRBJ1-3; D not certain. The germline gives CDR1 SSHAT, CDR2 FNYEAQ (reference sequence). The CDR3 spans 13 residues. The CDR3 DNA reads TGTGCTAGCAGCTTAACATATGGAAACACCATATATTTT. Translation gives CASSLTYGNTIYF.

The rearrangement uses TRBV27 and TRBJ2-2; the D gene is possibly TRBD1 (6 bases). The CDR3 spans 17 residues. Germline V gives CDR1 MNHEY, CDR2 SMNVEV (reference sequence). Trimming stripped 10 bases from V and 6 bases from J, with 27 bases between. The CDR3 DNA follows: TGTGCCACGATCAAACAAGGATCTCCTGAGGGGGCCGGGGAGCTGTTTTTT. It translates to CATIKQGSPEGAGELFF.

The V gene is TRBV5-4, the J gene TRBJ2-3; D may be TRBD2 (5 bases). Deletions cut 3 bases from V and 2 bases from J, with 10 bases between. The CDR3 is 14 amino acids. Per germline, CDR1 SGHNT and CDR2 YYREEE (reference sequence). The CDR3 nucleotides are TGTGCCAGCAGCTCGAGGGTGCCCACAGATACGCAGTATTTT. Encoded protein: CASSSRVPTDTQYF. Together with reference TRBV5-4 and TRBJ2-3, the CDR3 gives the full variable domain: ETGVTQSPTHLIKTRGQQVTLRCSSQSGHNTVSWYQQALGQGPQFIFQYYREEENGRGNFPPRFSGLQFPNYSSELNVNALELDDSALYLCASSSRVPTDTQYFGPGTRLTVL.

This chain joins TRBV7-9 and TRBJ2-5, with 8 bases fitting TRBD2. Germline V gives CDR1 SEHNR, CDR2 FQNEAQ (reference sequence). This CDR3 is built from 16 residues. V lost 1 base and J lost 2; bases outside the gene matches: 6. Here the CDR3 DNA reads TGTGCCAGCAGCTTAGTCCTAGCGGGTCATCAAGAGACCCAGTACTTC. Translated: CASSLVLAGHQETQYF.

This chain connects TRBV5-5 to TRBJ2-2, with TRBD2 matching 11 bases. CDR3 length equals 16 residues. CDR1 SGHKS and CDR2 YYEKEE come from the germline V gene (reference sequence). V was clipped by 3 bases and J by 2 bases; unmatched bases: 3. The CDR3 sequence is CASSSRLAGNTGELFF. The CDR3 coding sequence is TGTGCCAGCAGCTCTAGACTAGCGGGAAACACCGGGGAGCTGTTTTTT.

The rearrangement joins TRBV7-9 to TRBJ1-2; 7 bases agree with TRBD1. V was clipped by 4 bases and J by 4 bases; unmatched bases: 12. Germline lookup yields CDR1 SEHNR and CDR2 FQNEAQ (reference sequence). The CDR3 totals 16 residues. CDR3 sequence: CASSSGTPGTAYGYTF. The CDR3, as DNA: TGTGCCAGCAGCTCAGGTACGCCCGGGACAGCCTATGGCTACACCTTC.

This chain uses TRBV30 with TRBJ1-5, with 8 bases lining up with TRBD1. V was pared by 0 bases and J by 5 bases, with 12 bases of the junction left unmatched. CDR1 and CDR2 from the germline V gene are GTSNPN and SVGIG (reference sequence). There are 17 residues in the CDR3. The DNA of the CDR3 is TGTGCCTGGAGTGTACTCTGGTCCAGGGGGCGGCATCAGCCCCAGCATTTT. Encoded protein: CAWSVLWSRGRHQPQHF.

This clone is a singleton in its sample. The chain joins TRBV27 to TRBJ1-5; TRBD1 is a possible D gene (6 bases). V was shortened by 8 bases and J by 0 bases, with 11 bases between the two germline ends. The CDR3 contains 14 residues. Germline CDR1 and CDR2: MNHEY and SMNVEV (reference sequence). The CDR3, as DNA: TGTGCCAGCGGTAGGGGGTATAGCAATCAGCCCCAGCATTTT. This gives the protein CASGRGYSNQPQHF.

The chain couples TRBV7-6 to TRBJ1-2; a weak D match, TRBD1 (6 bases). The V gene's germline CDR1 is SGHVS and CDR2 FNYEAQ. CDR3 length: 15 residues. V was pared by 2 bases and J by 3 bases, with 13 bases between. CDR3 sequence reads: CASSLRPGEHYGYTF. The CDR3 coding sequence is TGTGCCAGCAGCTTAAGGCCAGGGGAGCACTATGGCTACACCTTC.

The chain has TRBV18 and TRBJ2-7; possibly TRBD2 for D (6 bases). Trimming cost V 4 bases and J 4 bases, with 35 bases left between them. CDR1 is KGHSH, CDR2 LQKENI, per germline. The CDR3 covers 21 residues. CDR3 coding DNA: TGTGCCAGCTCACGCCCCGCCAGGCCGGGACTCCTTGTTCCAATCCCTTACGAGCAGTACTTC. As protein: CASSRPARPGLLVPIPYEQYF.

This clone was observed once. This chain connects TRBV9 to TRBJ2-7; D is perhaps TRBD2 (6 bases). This CDR3 contains 16 residues. Germline V gene data show CDR1 as SGDLS and CDR2 as YYNGEE. Trimming left V 0 bases short and J 7 bases short, with 20 bases between. The CDR3 loop is CASSVDMWGDSGEQYF. DNA for the CDR3: TGTGCCAGCAGCGTAGATATGTGGGGGGACTCAGGGGAGCAGTACTTC.